A selection of T cell receptor beta chains follows, all from one sample in a study of technical replicates of blood from several donors. Profiled with immunoSEQ multiplex PCR; TCRdb holds only in-frame clones, not every one. The repertoire holds tens of thousands of clones, with roughly 95% as singletons. Sequenced sample: T cells isolated from PBMCs. The receptors here all came from a human donor in good health. Both conserved end residues are part of each CDR3. D genes are given only for firm matches. Clone size is shown for a subset of rows, as once, few, many or a class of expanded clone.

cdr3_aa: CASSSPEGGQPQHF; cdr3_nt: TGTGCCAGCAGCAGTCCCGAGGGCGGTCAGCCCCAGCATTTT; d_call: .; j_call: TRBJ1-5; v_call: TRBV28; clone_size: .
cdr3_aa: CASSDGQVLGYFPSYNEQFF; cdr3_nt: TGCGCCAGCAGCGATGGACAGGTCTTGGGGTACTTCCCCTCCTACAATGAGCAGTTCTTC; d_call: TRBD1; j_call: TRBJ2-1; v_call: TRBV5-1; clone_size: .
cdr3_aa: CATSPGQVAYNEQFF; cdr3_nt: TGTGCCACCAGCCCGGGACAGGTAGCCTACAATGAGCAGTTCTTC; d_call: TRBD1; j_call: TRBJ2-1; v_call: TRBV15; clone_size: once
cdr3_aa: CASSISGGYNEQFF; cdr3_nt: TGTGCCAGCAGTATTAGCGGGGGGTACAATGAGCAGTTCTTC; d_call: TRBD2; j_call: TRBJ2-1; v_call: TRBV13; clone_size: .
cdr3_aa: CASSVRQGVEKLFF; cdr3_nt: TGTGCCAGCAGTGTCCGACAGGGTGTCGAAAAACTGTTTTTT; d_call: TRBD1; j_call: TRBJ1-4; v_call: TRBV6-1; clone_size: .
cdr3_aa: CASSLTGGGEKLFF; cdr3_nt: TGTGCCAGCAGCCTTACAGGGGGTGGGGAAAAACTGTTTTTT; d_call: TRBD1; j_call: TRBJ1-4; v_call: TRBV7-6; clone_size: .
cdr3_aa: CASSRPLQNAIHEQYF; cdr3_nt: TGTGCCAGCAGCCGACCCTTACAGAATGCCATCCACGAGCAGTACTTC; d_call: .; j_call: TRBJ2-7; v_call: TRBV28; clone_size: .
cdr3_aa: CASSGTSGSPADTQYF; cdr3_nt: TGTGCCAGCAGCGGAACTAGCGGATCCCCCGCGGATACGCAGTATTTT; d_call: TRBD2; j_call: TRBJ2-3; v_call: TRBV5-6; clone_size: .
cdr3_aa: CATSRGAGAGTDTQYF; cdr3_nt: TGTGCCACCAGCAGAGGAGCGGGAGCTGGTACAGATACGCAGTATTTT; d_call: TRBD2; j_call: TRBJ2-3; v_call: TRBV15; clone_size: .
cdr3_aa: CASSLGGSSGANVLTF; cdr3_nt: TGTGCCAGCAGCTTGGGTGGGAGCTCTGGGGCCAACGTCCTGACTTTC; d_call: .; j_call: TRBJ2-6; v_call: TRBV5-4; clone_size: .
cdr3_aa: CAISEPGGGLNEQFF; cdr3_nt: TGTGCCATCAGTGAACCGGGGGGCGGACTCAATGAGCAGTTCTTC; d_call: .; j_call: TRBJ2-1; v_call: TRBV10-3; clone_size: .
cdr3_aa: CSASGRDTQYF; cdr3_nt: TGCAGTGCGAGCGGGAGAGATACGCAGTATTTT; d_call: TRBD2; j_call: TRBJ2-3; v_call: TRBV20-1; clone_size: .
cdr3_aa: CASSPQPQQGGTEAFF; cdr3_nt: TGTGCCAGCAGCCCCCAACCCCAGCAGGGTGGCACTGAAGCTTTCTTT; d_call: .; j_call: TRBJ1-1; v_call: TRBV7-2; clone_size: .
cdr3_aa: CASSLDRSFREQYF; cdr3_nt: TGCGCCAGCAGCTTGGACAGGAGTTTTCGGGAGCAGTACTTC; d_call: .; j_call: TRBJ2-7; v_call: TRBV5-1; clone_size: .
cdr3_aa: CASSLRGLGAGAQETQYF; cdr3_nt: TGTGCCAGCAGCCTGCGAGGGCTAGGAGCGGGGGCTCAAGAGACCCAGTACTTC; d_call: TRBD2; j_call: TRBJ2-5; v_call: TRBV5-4; clone_size: .
cdr3_aa: CASSEVGWDSEAFF; cdr3_nt: TGTGCCAGCAGTGAAGTAGGCTGGGACAGCGAAGCTTTCTTT; d_call: TRBD1; j_call: TRBJ1-1; v_call: TRBV6-1; clone_size: once
cdr3_aa: CASRRQGVLGETQYF; cdr3_nt: TGTGCCAGCAGGAGACAGGGGGTCCTTGGAGAGACCCAGTACTTC; d_call: TRBD1; j_call: TRBJ2-5; v_call: TRBV2; clone_size: once
cdr3_aa: CSVEDLAGSFLAKNIQYF; cdr3_nt: TGCAGCGTTGAAGATCTGGCAGGGTCGTTCCTAGCCAAAAACATTCAGTACTTC; d_call: .; j_call: TRBJ2-4; v_call: TRBV29-1; clone_size: .
cdr3_aa: CASSLYRESPLHF; cdr3_nt: TGTGCCAGCAGCCTATACAGGGAGTCACCCCTCCACTTT; d_call: .; j_call: TRBJ1-6; v_call: TRBV5-6; clone_size: once
cdr3_aa: CASRSGGQRTTEAFF; cdr3_nt: TGTGCCAGCAGGTCCGGGGGACAGAGGACAACTGAAGCTTTCTTT; d_call: TRBD1; j_call: TRBJ1-1; v_call: TRBV28; clone_size: .
cdr3_aa: CAIRAGGGGQETQYF; cdr3_nt: TGTGCCATCAGAGCAGGGGGCGGTGGGCAAGAGACCCAGTACTTC; d_call: TRBD1; j_call: TRBJ2-5; v_call: TRBV10-3; clone_size: .
cdr3_aa: CASSFGRVGYTF; cdr3_nt: TGTGCCAGCAGTTTTGGGAGGGTAGGCTACACCTTC; d_call: .; j_call: TRBJ1-2; v_call: TRBV28; clone_size: .
cdr3_aa: CASSPPARADEQYF; cdr3_nt: TGTGCCAGCAGCCCCCCGGCCAGGGCGGACGAGCAGTACTTC; d_call: .; j_call: TRBJ2-7; v_call: TRBV7-9; clone_size: .
cdr3_aa: CASSYFPADYGYTF; cdr3_nt: TGTGCCAGCAGTTATTTCCCCGCGGACTATGGCTACACCTTC; d_call: .; j_call: TRBJ1-2; v_call: TRBV6-5; clone_size: .
cdr3_aa: CASSYGLAGGTGELFF; cdr3_nt: TGTGCCAGCAGTTACGGGTTAGCGGGAGGTACCGGGGAGCTGTTTTTT; d_call: TRBD2; j_call: TRBJ2-2; v_call: TRBV6-5; clone_size: .
cdr3_aa: CASSFRQGQETQYF; cdr3_nt: TGCGCCAGCAGCTTTAGGCAGGGGCAAGAGACCCAGTACTTC; d_call: .; j_call: TRBJ2-5; v_call: TRBV5-1; clone_size: .
cdr3_aa: CASSFQGTGELFF; cdr3_nt: TGTGCCAGCAGCTTCCAGGGAACCGGGGAGCTGTTTTTT; d_call: .; j_call: TRBJ2-2; v_call: TRBV5-4; clone_size: .
cdr3_aa: CASSGTGGLANGYTF; cdr3_nt: TGCGCCAGCTCCGGGACAGGGGGACTTGCAAATGGCTACACCTTC; d_call: TRBD1; j_call: TRBJ1-2; v_call: TRBV5-1; clone_size: .
cdr3_aa: CASRSGAEAFF; cdr3_nt: TGTGCCAGCAGGTCAGGGGCAGAAGCTTTCTTT; d_call: .; j_call: TRBJ1-1; v_call: TRBV6-5; clone_size: few
cdr3_aa: CASSYSTTGNGYTF; cdr3_nt: TGTGCCAGCAGTTACTCGACGACAGGGAATGGCTACACCTTC; d_call: TRBD1; j_call: TRBJ1-2; v_call: TRBV6-5; clone_size: .
cdr3_aa: CASSLGGQKSYEQYF; cdr3_nt: TGTGCCAGCAGTTTAGGGGGCCAGAAGTCCTACGAGCAGTACTTC; d_call: .; j_call: TRBJ2-7; v_call: TRBV28; clone_size: .
cdr3_aa: CASSLSGGFSYNEQFF; cdr3_nt: TGTGCCAGCAGCTTGTCCGGGGGTTTCTCCTACAATGAGCAGTTCTTC; d_call: .; j_call: TRBJ2-1; v_call: TRBV5-4; clone_size: .
cdr3_aa: CAWSVGVNTIYF; cdr3_nt: TGTGCCTGGAGTGTTGGAGTAAACACCATATATTTT; d_call: .; j_call: TRBJ1-3; v_call: TRBV30; clone_size: .
cdr3_aa: CASSLVGISGDTEAFF; cdr3_nt: TGCGCCAGCAGCTTGGTTGGAATCAGCGGGGACACTGAAGCTTTCTTT; d_call: .; j_call: TRBJ1-1; v_call: TRBV5-1; clone_size: .
cdr3_aa: CASTRLAGGKSGTQYF; cdr3_nt: TGCGCCAGCACCCGCCTAGCGGGGGGCAAGTCGGGTACGCAGTATTTT; d_call: TRBD2; j_call: TRBJ2-3; v_call: TRBV5-1; clone_size: .
cdr3_aa: CASRGTGGAGPQHF; cdr3_nt: TGTGCCAGCAGGGGCACAGGGGGGGCAGGGCCCCAGCATTTT; d_call: TRBD1; j_call: TRBJ1-5; v_call: TRBV6-1; clone_size: .
cdr3_aa: CAWNGGDSYNEQFF; cdr3_nt: TGTGCCTGGAACGGGGGAGACTCCTACAATGAGCAGTTCTTC; d_call: .; j_call: TRBJ2-1; v_call: TRBV30; clone_size: .
cdr3_aa: CASTTGSGELFF; cdr3_nt: TGTGCCAGCACCACAGGGTCCGGGGAGCTGTTTTTT; d_call: .; j_call: TRBJ2-2; v_call: TRBV6-5; clone_size: few
cdr3_aa: CASSRLPSGTVPNQPQHF; cdr3_nt: TGCGCCAGCAGCCGTCTCCCTTCCGGGACTGTGCCTAATCAGCCCCAGCATTTT; d_call: .; j_call: TRBJ1-5; v_call: TRBV4-1; clone_size: .
cdr3_aa: CASSSGLQETQYF; cdr3_nt: TGTGCCAGCAGCTCAGGCCTCCAAGAGACCCAGTACTTC; d_call: .; j_call: TRBJ2-5; v_call: TRBV11-3; clone_size: .